This TCR beta chain was sequenced in a study of T cells in localized non-small cell lung cancer. Study outcomes and limitations: Adjacent lung was found to contain a median approximately 62 of the top 100 tumor clones. Exceeding tumor, uninvolved adjacent lung had the highest T cell clonality. The tumor had only one region sequenced, so heterogeneity remains possible.

Using immunoSEQ multiplex PCR, the repertoire was profiled, and TCRdb retains in-frame clones only, with some absent. The sample shows over 50,000 clones, roughly 90% of them seen only once. In the case of this clone: Its specificity is not known.

V gave up 3 bases and J gave up 3 bases; unmatched junction bases: 9. The CDR3 spans 17 residues. Per the germline V gene, CDR1 is PRHDT and CDR2 is FYEKMQ (reference sequence). The source of this sequence is a woman aged 35 to 69 with stage I lung adenocarcinoma. The specimen was peripheral blood, collected before any cancer treatment. The chain links TRBV13 to TRBJ2-7; the match to TRBD1 covers 12 bases. CDR3 residues: CASSFHIGDRGHYEQYF. The CDR3 bases are TGTGCCAGCAGCTTCCACATAGGGGACAGGGGGCACTACGAGCAGTACTTC.